The sequence of this T cell receptor beta chain was determined in a study of OX40 agonist ivuxolimab in advanced cancers. The CDR3 length is 17 residues. Of note for this clone: Its antigen is still unknown.

Whole-study results and caveats: Among T cells, CD8+ cells averaged more expanded clones than CD4+ cells.

Sequenced by immunoSEQ multiplex PCR; TCRdb stores in-frame clones only, minus some. The profile shows about 100,000 clones, roughly 92% of them singletons. The specimen comprised CD4+ or CD8+ T cells sorted from blood, sampled in a trial of the OX40 agonist ivuxolimab. This chain connects TRBV21-1 to TRBJ2-7; TRBD1 is taken as the D call from the table, unchecked against the DNA. TRBV21-1 is assigned pseudogene status. The origin of this receptor is an adult with an advanced solid tumor such as melanoma, head and neck, liver or kidney cancer. This chain's CDR3 is CASSIMDRTVPSGEQYF. CDR3 DNA sequence: TGTGCCAGCAGCATTATGGACCGGACAGTCCCTTCTGGCGAGCAGTACTTC.